This is a list of T cell receptor beta chains from one sample in a study of cytomegalovirus exposure and HLA in healthy donors. Only in-frame clones appear in the TCRdb table, and some are missing; sequencing was by immunoSEQ multiplex PCR. The table lists roughly 150,000 clones, 60% to 80% of them singletons, with around 15% in the top ten. Input material: PBMCs. The source is a woman aged 40 to 55 in good health and CMV-seronegative. The conserved cysteine and the conserved F or W are not part of the CDR3 here. The order of the fields is V gene, J gene, CDR3 protein.

v_gene: TRBV7-2
j_gene: TRBJ1-2
CDR3aa: ASSLEVGQGASGYT

v_gene: TRBV2
j_gene: TRBJ2-4
CDR3aa: ATRGDKNIQY

v_gene: TRBV6-6
j_gene: TRBJ2-5
CDR3aa: ASSYSGSQETQY

v_gene: TRBV4-1
j_gene: TRBJ1-2
CDR3aa: ASSQDKQGAAYGYT

v_gene: TRBV5-1
j_gene: TRBJ2-1
CDR3aa: ASQEGTSGRNEQF

v_gene: TRBV20-1
j_gene: TRBJ1-1
CDR3aa: SVSELGAF

v_gene: TRBV19
j_gene: TRBJ2-3
CDR3aa: ASSVRDRVTDTQY

v_gene: TRBV5-6
j_gene: TRBJ1-4
CDR3aa: ASSWRQGGNEKLF

v_gene: TRBV27
j_gene: TRBJ1-4
CDR3aa: ASSPGTGHEKLF

v_gene: TRBV19
j_gene: TRBJ2-2
CDR3aa: ASSPFPTNTGELF

v_gene: TRBV7-2
j_gene: TRBJ2-5
CDR3aa: ASSARPGDYQETQY

v_gene: TRBV7-2
j_gene: TRBJ2-7
CDR3aa: ASSLVNGAYEQY

v_gene: TRBV5-1
j_gene: TRBJ2-1
CDR3aa: ASSLVGTGSYNEQF

v_gene: TRBV9
j_gene: TRBJ2-4
CDR3aa: ASSPTSNSQY

v_gene: TRBV6-5
j_gene: TRBJ2-1
CDR3aa: ASSYGGYRYNEQF

v_gene: TRBV28
j_gene: TRBJ2-2
CDR3aa: ASSLGGSNTGELF

v_gene: TRBV11-2
j_gene: TRBJ2-2
CDR3aa: ASSRPGTGELF

v_gene: TRBV7-3
j_gene: TRBJ1-3
CDR3aa: ASSPSLEGLRNTIY

v_gene: TRBV28
j_gene: TRBJ1-5
CDR3aa: ASSSPPGAGQPQH

v_gene: TRBV6-5
j_gene: TRBJ1-5
CDR3aa: ASSYSVGYQPQH

v_gene: TRBV28
j_gene: TRBJ1-5
CDR3aa: ASSLRQGSNQPQH

v_gene: TRBV7-2
j_gene: TRBJ1-5
CDR3aa: ASSLGGRSNQPQH

v_gene: TRBV4-2
j_gene: .
CDR3aa: ASSQEYAGSDEQY

v_gene: TRBV7-9
j_gene: TRBJ1-1
CDR3aa: ASSLQESGGTEAF

v_gene: TRBV29-1
j_gene: TRBJ1-3
CDR3aa: SVPGATGNTIY

v_gene: TRBV10-3
j_gene: TRBJ2-7
CDR3aa: AISESLVGDRPYEQY

v_gene: TRBV4-3
j_gene: TRBJ2-6
CDR3aa: ASSQGGQGASGANVLT

v_gene: TRBV7-2
j_gene: TRBJ1-4
CDR3aa: ASSLQGHRTNEKLF

v_gene: TRBV6-1
j_gene: TRBJ2-1
CDR3aa: ASSEGTGGNEQF

v_gene: TRBV5-4
j_gene: TRBJ2-7
CDR3aa: ASSLAGGPYYEQY

v_gene: TRBV18
j_gene: TRBJ1-1
CDR3aa: ASSRKSGEAF

v_gene: TRBV19
j_gene: TRBJ1-5
CDR3aa: ASRTWDRANQPQH

v_gene: TRBV11-2
j_gene: TRBJ1-4
CDR3aa: ASSPFWQGNEKLF

v_gene: TRBV6-1
j_gene: TRBJ2-5
CDR3aa: ASSRPGQRLEQY

v_gene: TRBV5-4
j_gene: TRBJ1-6
CDR3aa: ASSLATGGIYNSPLH

v_gene: TRBV28
j_gene: TRBJ2-3
CDR3aa: ASSSLASYSTDTQY

v_gene: TRBV2
j_gene: TRBJ1-2
CDR3aa: ASVATQRGYT

v_gene: TRBV6-5
j_gene: TRBJ2-2
CDR3aa: ASSRAGMNTGELF

v_gene: TRBV7-3
j_gene: TRBJ1-6
CDR3aa: ASREQGNSPLH

v_gene: TRBV19
j_gene: TRBJ2-2
CDR3aa: ASRGRGGLTTGELF

v_gene: TRBV7-3
j_gene: TRBJ1-6
CDR3aa: ASSSEGQGNSPLH

v_gene: TRBV7-3
j_gene: TRBJ2-5
CDR3aa: ASSLAGGQGQETQY

v_gene: TRBV7-3
j_gene: TRBJ2-2
CDR3aa: ASSLMPQTNTGELF

v_gene: TRBV19
j_gene: TRBJ2-3
CDR3aa: ASSTTGVNTQY

v_gene: TRBV15
j_gene: TRBJ2-1
CDR3aa: ATSRGDREWSYNEQF

v_gene: TRBV5-1
j_gene: TRBJ2-2
CDR3aa: ASSPPGGSNTGELF

v_gene: TRBV11-2
j_gene: TRBJ1-1
CDR3aa: ASRINSVTEAF

v_gene: TRBV7-9
j_gene: TRBJ2-4
CDR3aa: ASSLADRGFSDDSQY

v_gene: TRBV5-4
j_gene: TRBJ2-1
CDR3aa: ASSPRLAGDNEQF

v_gene: TRBV7-9
j_gene: TRBJ1-2
CDR3aa: ASSSDRGRSYT

v_gene: TRBV5-1
j_gene: TRBJ2-3
CDR3aa: ASSLVWSGISGDTQY

v_gene: TRBV10-1
j_gene: TRBJ2-7
CDR3aa: ASIARDSYEQY

v_gene: TRBV6-5
j_gene: TRBJ2-1
CDR3aa: ASSYYGLGASSV

v_gene: TRBV2
j_gene: TRBJ2-5
CDR3aa: ASNGYRGEETQY

v_gene: TRBV5-4
j_gene: TRBJ2-3
CDR3aa: ASSLFSGGAGETQY

v_gene: TRBV29-1
j_gene: TRBJ2-1
CDR3aa: SGGGREINEQF

v_gene: TRBV4-1
j_gene: TRBJ2-5
CDR3aa: ASSQVLAKQETQY